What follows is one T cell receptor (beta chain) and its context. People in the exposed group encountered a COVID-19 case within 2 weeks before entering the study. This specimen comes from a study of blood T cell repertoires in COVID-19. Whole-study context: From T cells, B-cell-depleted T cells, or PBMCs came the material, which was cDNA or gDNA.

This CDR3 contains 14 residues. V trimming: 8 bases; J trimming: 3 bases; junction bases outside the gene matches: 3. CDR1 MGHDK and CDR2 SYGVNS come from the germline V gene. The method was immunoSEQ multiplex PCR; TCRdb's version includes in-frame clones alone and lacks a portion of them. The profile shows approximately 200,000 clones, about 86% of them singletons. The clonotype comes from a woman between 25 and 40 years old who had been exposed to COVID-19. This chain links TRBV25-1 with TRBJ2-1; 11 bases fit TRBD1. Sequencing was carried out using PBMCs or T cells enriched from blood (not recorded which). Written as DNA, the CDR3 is TGTGCCAGCTTAGGGACAGGGGGCTACAATGAGCAGTTCTTC. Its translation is CASLGTGGYNEQFF.